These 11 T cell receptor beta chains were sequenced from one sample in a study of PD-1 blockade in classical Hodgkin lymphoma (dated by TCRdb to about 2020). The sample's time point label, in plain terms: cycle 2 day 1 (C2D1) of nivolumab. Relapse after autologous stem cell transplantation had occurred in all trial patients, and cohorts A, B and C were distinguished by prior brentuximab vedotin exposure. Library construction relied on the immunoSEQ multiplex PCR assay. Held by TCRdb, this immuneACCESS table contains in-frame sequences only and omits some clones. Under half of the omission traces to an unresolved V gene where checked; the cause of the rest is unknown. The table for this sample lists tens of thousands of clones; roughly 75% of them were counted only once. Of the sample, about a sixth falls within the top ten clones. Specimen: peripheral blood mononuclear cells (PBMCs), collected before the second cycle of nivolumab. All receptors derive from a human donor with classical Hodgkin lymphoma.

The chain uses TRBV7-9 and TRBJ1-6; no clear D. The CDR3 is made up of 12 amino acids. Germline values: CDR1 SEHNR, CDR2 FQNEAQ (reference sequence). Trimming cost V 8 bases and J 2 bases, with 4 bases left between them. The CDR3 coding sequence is TGTGCCAGCTGGGCCTATAATTCACCCCTCCACTTT. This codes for CASWAYNSPLHF.

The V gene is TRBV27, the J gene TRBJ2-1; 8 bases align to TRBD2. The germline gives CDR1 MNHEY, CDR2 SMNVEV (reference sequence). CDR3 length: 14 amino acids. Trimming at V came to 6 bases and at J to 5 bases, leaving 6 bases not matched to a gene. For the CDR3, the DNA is TGTGCCAGCAGCCCGGGGGGGAACCACAATGAGCAGTTCTTC. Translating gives CASSPGGNHNEQFF.

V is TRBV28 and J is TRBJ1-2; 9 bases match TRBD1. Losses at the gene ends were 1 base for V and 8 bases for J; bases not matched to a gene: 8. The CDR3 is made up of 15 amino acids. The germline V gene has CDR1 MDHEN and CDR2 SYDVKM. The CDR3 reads CASSLFGTGHEGYTF. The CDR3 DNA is TGTGCCAGCAGTTTATTCGGGACAGGGCACGAAGGCTACACCTTC.

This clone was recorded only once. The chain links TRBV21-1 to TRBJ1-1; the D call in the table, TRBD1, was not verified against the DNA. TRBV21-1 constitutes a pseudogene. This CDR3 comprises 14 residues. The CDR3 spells CASILTGGHTEAFF. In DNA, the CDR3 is TGTGCCAGCATCCTGACAGGGGGTCACACTGAAGCTTTCTTT.

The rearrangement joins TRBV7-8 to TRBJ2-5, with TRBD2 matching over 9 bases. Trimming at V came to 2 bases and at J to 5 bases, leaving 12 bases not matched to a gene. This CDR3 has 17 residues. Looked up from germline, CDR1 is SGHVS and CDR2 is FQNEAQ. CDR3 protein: CASSLRRGGQVRETQYF. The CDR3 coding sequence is TGTGCCAGCAGCTTAAGGCGGGGGGGCCAGGTGAGGGAGACCCAGTACTTC.

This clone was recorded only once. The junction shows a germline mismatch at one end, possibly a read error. DNA of the CDR3: TGCGCCAGCAGCCAAGATCATCAGAGGGCTGAAGCTTTCTTT. It codes for CASSQDHQRAEAFF. This rearrangement joins TRBV5-4 to TRBJ1-1, with D unresolved. The germline gives CDR1 SGHNT, CDR2 YYREEE (reference sequence). The CDR3 runs to 14 residues.

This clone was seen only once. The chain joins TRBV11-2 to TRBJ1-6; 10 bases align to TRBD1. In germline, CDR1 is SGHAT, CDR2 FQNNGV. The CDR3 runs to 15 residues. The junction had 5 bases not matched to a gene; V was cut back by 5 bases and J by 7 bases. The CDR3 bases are TGTGCCAGCAGCCCTCCGGGACAGGGGAATTCACCCCTCCACTTT. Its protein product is CASSPPGQGNSPLHF.

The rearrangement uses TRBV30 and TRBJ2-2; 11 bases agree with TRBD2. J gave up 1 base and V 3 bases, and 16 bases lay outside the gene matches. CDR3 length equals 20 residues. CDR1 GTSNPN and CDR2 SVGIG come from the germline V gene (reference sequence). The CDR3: CAWRSGLAGGPIKNTGELFF. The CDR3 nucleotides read TGTGCCTGGAGGTCTGGTCTAGCGGGAGGTCCGATCAAGAACACCGGGGAGCTGTTTTTT.

For the CDR3, the DNA is TGTGCCAGCAGTGAACCCCCCTACGAGCAGTACGTC. This translates into CASSEPPYEQYV. V usage is TRBV6-5 and J usage is TRBJ2-7; D uncertain. The CDR3 sequence is 12 residues long. V was trimmed by 5 bases and J by 2 bases, leaving 7 bases between them. In germline, CDR1 is MNHEY, CDR2 SVGAGI.

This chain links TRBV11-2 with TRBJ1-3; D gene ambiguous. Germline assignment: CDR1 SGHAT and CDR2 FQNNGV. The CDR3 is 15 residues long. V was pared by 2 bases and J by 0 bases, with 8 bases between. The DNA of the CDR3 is TGTGCCAGCAGCTTAACCGTGGTCTCTGGAAACACCATATATTTT. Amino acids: CASSLTVVSGNTIYF.

Here the CDR3 DNA reads TGTGCCAGCAGGCCAACAGGGGTCATTCAGTACTTC. It encodes CASRPTGVIQYF. The chain couples TRBV6-6 to TRBJ2-4, with TRBD1 matching over 7 bases. Germline V gene lookup returns CDR1 MNHNY and CDR2 SVGAGI (reference sequence). The CDR3 runs 12 residues. J gave up 9 bases and V 6 bases, and 5 bases lay outside the gene matches.